Listed below are T cell receptor beta chains from one sample, sequenced in a study of brain T cells in children with intractable seizures. The protocol was immunoSEQ multiplex PCR, while the TCRdb copy is restricted to in-frame clones and leaves out a portion. The sample records about 64,000 clones, around 96% being singletons. The sequencing used peripheral blood, collected at surgery. These TCRs come from a boy in the first two years of life with focal cortical dysplasia and intractable seizures. The CDR3 runs from the conserved cysteine through the conserved F or W. The D gene is left open where the match is weak. Only part of the rows carry a size: once, few, many, or a class if the clone is expanded.

-	TRBJ2-1	TRBV3-1/TRBV3-2	-	TGTGCCAGCAGCCAAGATCGAGCCCGCCAGAGGGTCGATGAGCAGTTCTTC	CASSQDRARQRVDEQFF
TRBD1	TRBJ2-3	TRBV28	-	TGTGCCAGCAGTTGGGACAGGGTGATCACAGATACGCAGTATTTT	CASSWDRVITDTQYF
-	TRBJ2-7	TRBV11-2	-	TGTGCCAGCAGCTTAGTACCTCCCGAGCAGTACTTC	CASSLVPPEQYF
-	TRBJ1-5	TRBV20-1	few	TGCAGTGCTAGAGATCTTTTGGATCAGCATTTT	CSARDLLDQHF
-	TRBJ2-3	TRBV15	-	TGTGCCACCAGCAGAGATCAAACAGGGACAGATACGCAGTATTTT	CATSRDQTGTDTQYF
-	TRBJ2-4	TRBV9	-	TGTGCCAGCAGCGCTGACAGGGAGGGAGCAGCACGGAACATTCAGTACTTC	CASSADREGAARNIQYF
-	TRBJ2-7	TRBV19	-	TGTGCCACAGATGAGGGAGCGGGTAAGCAGTACTTC	CATDEGAGKQYF
-	TRBJ2-7	TRBV10-3	-	TGTGCCATCAGCAACCTGGCTAGCTCGGGCTCCTACGAGCAGTACTTC	CAISNLASSGSYEQYF
-	TRBJ1-5	TRBV27	-	TGTGCCAGCGGAAAGGCCGGTAATCAGCCCCAGCATTTT	CASGKAGNQPQHF
-	TRBJ2-4	TRBV7-4	-	TGTGCCAGCAGCTTAGCAAGGAGACAGGCGATTCAGTACTTC	CASSLARRQAIQYF
TRBD2	TRBJ2-5	TRBV5-1	-	TGCGCCCGCAGCTTGTCCGGGGGCGGGGGGCTTCAAGAGACCCAGTACTTC	CARSLSGGGGLQETQYF
TRBD2	TRBJ2-5	TRBV5-1	-	TGCGCCAGCAGCATGGGACTAGCGGGGGTTCGTTTAGAGACCCAGTACTTC	CASSMGLAGVRLETQYF
-	TRBJ2-1	TRBV15	-	TGTGCCACCAGCAGAGGTGACAGATACAATGAGCAGTTCTTC	CATSRGDRYNEQFF
TRBD2	TRBJ2-2	TRBV6-5	-	TGTGCCAGCACCCCACTAGCGGGAAGCCCCGGGGAGCTGTTTTTT	CASTPLAGSPGELFF
-	TRBJ1-2	TRBV3-1/TRBV3-2	-	-	CASSQDLDKASFLNYGYTF
TRBD1	TRBJ2-3	TRBV11-2	-	TGTGCCAGCAGCTTAGGGGGACAGGGGGGCCACACAGATACGCAGTATTTT	CASSLGGQGGHTDTQYF
TRBD1	TRBJ2-1	TRBV18	-	TGTGCCAGCTCACCTACTGCCGGGACAGGGGGCGTGATAGGTCCAAACAATGAGCAGTTCTTC	CASSPTAGTGGVIGPNNEQFF
-	TRBJ2-7	TRBV2	-	TGTGCCAGCAGTGGCCTACAGGGAAGGTACTTC	CASSGLQGRYF
-	TRBJ2-1	TRBV5-1	-	TGCGCCAGCAGCTTGGACAGGGCCTACAATGAGCAGTTCTTC	CASSLDRAYNEQFF
TRBD2	TRBJ2-1	TRBV15	-	TGTGCCACCAGCGGAGGAGGGACTAGCGGGGGGGCCGGCTACAATGAGCAGTTCTTC	CATSGGGTSGGAGYNEQFF
TRBD2	TRBJ2-7	TRBV2	-	TGTGCCAGCAGGACTAGCGGGGGGGCCTACGAGCAGTACTTC	CASRTSGGAYEQYF
-	TRBJ2-5	TRBV18	-	TGTGCCAGCTCACCGTCCATGTACCAAGAGACCCAGTACTTC	CASSPSMYQETQYF
-	TRBJ2-7	TRBV7-8	once	TGTGCCAGCAGCTTTAACCAGGGGGGATACGAGCAGTACTTC	CASSFNQGGYEQYF
TRBD1	TRBJ1-1	TRBV2	-	TGTGCCAGACCCCCTTCCAGGGGGGAGAACACTGAAGCTTTCTTT	CARPPSRGENTEAFF
-	TRBJ2-7	TRBV6-6	-	TGTGCCAGCAGTTACTCCTTTGCTGAAGGGTTCTACGAGCAGTACTTC	CASSYSFAEGFYEQYF
TRBD1	TRBJ1-1	TRBV7-6	once	TGTGCCAGCAGCTTAGTACAGGGGATGGGGCTAAACACTGAAGCTTTCTTT	CASSLVQGMGLNTEAFF
TRBD2	TRBJ2-1	TRBV3-1/TRBV3-2	-	TGTGCCAGCAGCCAAGGACTAGCGGGAGCCTACAATGAGCAGTTCTTC	CASSQGLAGAYNEQFF
TRBD1	TRBJ1-2	TRBV18	-	TGTGCCAGCTCAGGGACAGGGAACTATGGCTACACCTTC	CASSGTGNYGYTF
TRBD1	TRBJ1-2	TRBV5-6	-	TGTGCCAGCAGCTCCGGAGGGGGCAGATCTAACTATGGCTACACCTTC	CASSSGGGRSNYGYTF
-	TRBJ2-7	TRBV7-9	-	TGTGCCAGCAGCAGACCCCGGGAGAGCTCCTACGAGCAGTACTTC	CASSRPRESSYEQYF
TRBD1	TRBJ1-1	TRBV5-1	once	TGCGCCAGCAGCTTCAAGGGGGCTGAGGGTGAAGCTTTCTTT	CASSFKGAEGEAFF
-	TRBJ2-4	TRBV4-1	-	TGCGCCAGCAGCCGCCCGACAGAAACACTAGCCAAAAACATTCAGTACTTC	CASSRPTETLAKNIQYF
TRBD2	TRBJ2-1	TRBV7-8	-	TGTGCCAGCAGCGAACCGGGACTAGCGTTTGAGCAGTTCTTC	CASSEPGLAFEQFF
TRBD2	TRBJ2-1	TRBV13	-	TGTGCCAGCAGTCTATCGCACTGGGACAGGGGGACTAGCGGGAGAAATGAGCAGTTCTTC	CASSLSHWDRGTSGRNEQFF
TRBD2	TRBJ2-3	TRBV7-6	-	TGTGCCAGCAGCGGGGGACTAGCGGGTCCGAACACAGATACGCAGTATTTT	CASSGGLAGPNTDTQYF
-	TRBJ2-3	TRBV7-2	once	TGTGCCAGCAGCCCCGACACCAGTGCCACAGATACGCAGTATTTT	CASSPDTSATDTQYF
-	TRBJ1-1	TRBV7-2	-	TGTGCCAGCAGCTCGCAGGGGAACACTGAAGCTTTCTTT	CASSSQGNTEAFF
-	TRBJ1-2	TRBV11-2	-	TGTGCCAGCAGCTTAGAGCTGCACGGCGATGGCTACACCTTC	CASSLELHGDGYTF
-	TRBJ2-7	TRBV4-1	-	TGCGCCAGCAGCCAAGATTGGCAGGGGACCTCCTACGAGCAGTACTTC	CASSQDWQGTSYEQYF
TRBD2	TRBJ2-1	TRBV12-5	-	TGTGCTAGTGGGGACCCCAGCGGGGTCACCTACAATGAGCAGTTCTTC	CASGDPSGVTYNEQFF
-	TRBJ2-5	TRBV5-6	-	TGTGCCAGCAGCCTAACATCACACGGGGCAGAGACCCAGTACTTC	CASSLTSHGAETQYF
TRBD1	TRBJ2-1	TRBV29-1	-	TGCAGCGTTCTCGGACAGGGGGAAGGTGAGCAGTTCTTC	CSVLGQGEGEQFF
TRBD1	TRBJ1-4	TRBV7-9	-	TGTGCCAGCAGCGTGGAGGGGGCGCATAATGAAAAACTGTTTTTT	CASSVEGAHNEKLFF
-	TRBJ2-7	TRBV27	-	TGTGCCAGCAGTTTGATGGGGAGGAACGAGCAGTACTTC	CASSLMGRNEQYF
TRBD1	TRBJ2-2	TRBV23-1	-	TGCGCCAGCAGTCAGCACTCTACCCGGTGGACACAGGGGCCGAGAACCGGGGAGCTGTTTTTT	CASSQHSTRWTQGPRTGELFF
-	TRBJ2-5	TRBV2	-	TGTGCCAGTACTCTTCGATTCCGGGGCGAAGAGACCCAGTACTTC	CASTLRFRGEETQYF
-	TRBJ2-7	TRBV5-1	-	TGCGCCAGCAGCAGACTTCTGGGGTACGAGCAGTACTTC	CASSRLLGYEQYF
TRBD2	TRBJ2-1	TRBV6-2/TRBV6-3	-	TGTGCCAGCAGTTTTTTGGGGACTAGTACGGGCAATGAGCAGTTCTTC	CASSFLGTSTGNEQFF
TRBD2	TRBJ2-3	TRBV12-5	-	TGTGCTAGTGGTGTGGGGCAGCGGGAGGTAGGTGCAGATACGCAGTATTTT	CASGVGQREVGADTQYF
TRBD2	TRBJ2-3	TRBV5-1	-	TGCGCCAGCAGCTTCCCCGGGACTAGCCGTAGCACAGATACGCAGTATTTT	CASSFPGTSRSTDTQYF
-	TRBJ2-2	TRBV27	-	TGTGCCAGCAGTTTAGGGTTAGCCGGGGAGCTGTTTTTT	CASSLGLAGELFF
TRBD1	TRBJ1-2	TRBV2	-	TGTGCCAGCAGTATACAGGGGGTAGGCTATGGCTACACCTTC	CASSIQGVGYGYTF
TRBD2	TRBJ2-5	TRBV7-2	-	TGTGCCAGCGGGACGGGAGGACAAGAGACCCAGTACTTC	CASGTGGQETQYF
-	TRBJ2-1	TRBV5-1	-	TGCGCCAGCAGCCGGGGCCCCTCAGGGGACAATGAGCAGTTCTTC	CASSRGPSGDNEQFF